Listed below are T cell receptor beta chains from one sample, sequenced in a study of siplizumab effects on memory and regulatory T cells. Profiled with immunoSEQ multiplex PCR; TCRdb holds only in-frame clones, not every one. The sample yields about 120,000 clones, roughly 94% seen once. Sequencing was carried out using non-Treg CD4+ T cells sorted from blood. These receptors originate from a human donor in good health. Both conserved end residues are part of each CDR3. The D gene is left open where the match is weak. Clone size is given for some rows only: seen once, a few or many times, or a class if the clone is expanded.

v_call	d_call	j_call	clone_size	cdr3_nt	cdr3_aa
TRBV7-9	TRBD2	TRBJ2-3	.	TGTGCCAGCAGCGTCCCCTCGGGACTAGCGGGAGGAGATACGCAGTATTTT	CASSVPSGLAGGDTQYF
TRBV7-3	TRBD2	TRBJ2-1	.	TGTGCCAGCAGCTTAAGTCTAGCGGGGCCCTACAATGAGCAGTTCTTC	CASSLSLAGPYNEQFF
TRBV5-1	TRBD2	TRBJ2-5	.	TGCGCCAGCAGCCTTAGCGGGGGGGCGGGGGAGACCCAGTACTTC	CASSLSGGAGETQYF
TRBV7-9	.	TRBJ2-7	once	TGTGCCAGCAGGCCGATCAGGGGTCCCTACGAGCAGTACTTC	CASRPIRGPYEQYF
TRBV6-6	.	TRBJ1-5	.	TGTGCCAGCAGTACTCCCACCAATCAGCCCCAGCATTTT	CASSTPTNQPQHF
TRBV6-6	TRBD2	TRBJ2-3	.	TGTGCCAGCAGACACCCTAGCGGGGGTGGGACAGATACGCAGTATTTT	CASRHPSGGGTDTQYF
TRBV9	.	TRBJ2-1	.	TGTGCCAGCAGCGTAGGGCCCGGGCCCACCTACAATGAGCAGTTCTTC	CASSVGPGPTYNEQFF
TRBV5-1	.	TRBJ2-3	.	TGCGCCAGCAGCCATAGTTCCAGCACAGATACGCAGTATTTT	CASSHSSSTDTQYF
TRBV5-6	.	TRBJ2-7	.	TGTGCCAGCAGCTTGCTCGGTAGCAGCCACGAGCAGTACTTC	CASSLLGSSHEQYF
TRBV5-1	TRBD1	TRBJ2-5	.	TGCGCCAGCAGCGATTCGACAGGGATGGGGACCCAGTACTTC	CASSDSTGMGTQYF
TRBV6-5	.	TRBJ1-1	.	TGTGCCAGCAGTTACTTTTCGCACAGGGTGAACACTGAAGCTTTCTTT	CASSYFSHRVNTEAFF
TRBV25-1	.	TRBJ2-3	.	TGTGCCAGCGGGTCTGAGGAAGGGGATACGCAGTATTTT	CASGSEEGDTQYF
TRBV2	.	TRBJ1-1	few	TGTGCCAGCAAAGAAGACAGCTTACAAGCTTTCTTT	CASKEDSLQAFF
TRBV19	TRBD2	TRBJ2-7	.	TGTGCCAGTAGTTCAGGACTAGCACAATCATACGAGCAGTACTTC	CASSSGLAQSYEQYF
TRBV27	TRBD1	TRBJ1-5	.	TGTGCCAGCAGTTCGGGACAGGGCCCTTTGACTCAGCCCCAGCATTTT	CASSSGQGPLTQPQHF
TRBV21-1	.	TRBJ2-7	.	TGTGCCAGCATCTCTCCAGGGGGGCTAGCGGGAGAAGTCTACGAGCAGTACTTC	CASISPGGLAGEVYEQYF
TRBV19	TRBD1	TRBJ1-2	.	TGTGCCAGTAGTATCTGGGACAGGGGTAACTATGGCTACACCTTC	CASSIWDRGNYGYTF
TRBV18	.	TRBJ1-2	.	TGTGCCAGCTCACGGGACACAGTCTATGGCTACACCTTC	CASSRDTVYGYTF
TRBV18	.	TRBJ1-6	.	TGTGCCAGCTCACCTCCGGGACGGACTTCACCCCTCCACTTT	CASSPPGRTSPLHF
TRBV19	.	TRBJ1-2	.	TGTGCCAGTAGTATCGACAGTTACTATGGCTACACCTTC	CASSIDSYYGYTF
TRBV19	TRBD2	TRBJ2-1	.	TGTGCCAGTAGCCTAGGCGGTGCGGGGCTAGCGGGACGAGGGGAGCTCTTC	CASSLGGAGLAGRGELF
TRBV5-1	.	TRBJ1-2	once	TGCGCCAGCAGCTTGTCCGTAGGCGGCAACTATGGCTACACCTTC	CASSLSVGGNYGYTF
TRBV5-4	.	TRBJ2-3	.	TGTGCCAGCAGCCGACCCCCAGGGGAGGGAGATACGCAGTATTTT	CASSRPPGEGDTQYF
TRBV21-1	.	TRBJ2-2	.	TGTGCCAGCAGCAAAGTGGTTCGGGGCAGGGAAAACACCGGGGAGCTGTTTTTT	CASSKVVRGRENTGELFF
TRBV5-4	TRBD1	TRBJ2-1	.	TGTGCCAGCAGCCGGTCCCGGGACAGGGTGGGTGAGCAGTTCTTC	CASSRSRDRVGEQFF
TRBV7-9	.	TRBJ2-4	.	TGTGCCAGCAGCTTAGATTTGGGGGGAGACATTCAGTACTTC	CASSLDLGGDIQYF
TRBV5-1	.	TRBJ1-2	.	TGCGCCAGCAGCTTGGATGGGCCAAGTAACTATGGCTACACCTTC	CASSLDGPSNYGYTF
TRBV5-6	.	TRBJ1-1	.	TGTGCCAGCAGCTCCATGGGGGGTTATGGGGAAGCTTTCTTT	CASSSMGGYGEAFF
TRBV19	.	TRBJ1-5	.	TGTGCCAGTAGTGAAGACGGGGGCCAGCCCCAGCATTTT	CASSEDGGQPQHF
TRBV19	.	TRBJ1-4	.	TGTGCCAGTAGTATAGGTACCCATAATGAAAAACTGTTTTTT	CASSIGTHNEKLFF
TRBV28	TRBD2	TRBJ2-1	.	TGTGCCAGCAGCCCTTACTTGTTGCGGGAGAGTACCTACAATGAGCAGTTCTTC	CASSPYLLRESTYNEQFF
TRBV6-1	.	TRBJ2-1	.	TGTGCCTCGGCGGGCAGGCCGAAGGATGAGCAGTTCTTC	CASAGRPKDEQFF
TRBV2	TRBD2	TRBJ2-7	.	TGTGCCAGCAGTGTGGGGGACTACGAGTACTTC	CASSVGDYEYF
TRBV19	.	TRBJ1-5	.	TGTGCCAGTAGGGGGGGGACGGAAAATCAGCCCCAGCATTTT	CASRGGTENQPQHF
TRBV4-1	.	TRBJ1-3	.	TGCGCCAGCAGCCAAGTCCTGACAGGCGGTGGAAACACCATATATTTT	CASSQVLTGGGNTIYF
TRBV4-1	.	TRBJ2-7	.	TGCGCCAGCAGCCAAGGGCGGGCGGGTCGGGAGAAGGAGCAGTACTTC	CASSQGRAGREKEQYF
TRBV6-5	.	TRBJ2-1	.	TGTGCCAGCAGTTACGGGGCCGTCTCCTACAATGAGCAGTTCTTC	CASSYGAVSYNEQFF
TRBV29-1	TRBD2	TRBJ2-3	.	TGCAGCGTTGAGACTAGCGGGAGAGATACGCAGTATTTT	CSVETSGRDTQYF
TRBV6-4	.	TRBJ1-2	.	TGTGCCAGCAGTGACCCGAACCTGGGCTACACCTTC	CASSDPNLGYTF
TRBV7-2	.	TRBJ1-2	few	TGTGCCAGCAGCCAGGAACGGGGTAACTATGGCTACACCTTC	CASSQERGNYGYTF
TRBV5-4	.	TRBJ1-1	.	TGTGCCAGCAGCTTGGAGGGGGGAAGTAGCACTGAAGCTTTCTTT	CASSLEGGSSTEAFF
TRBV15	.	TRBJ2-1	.	TGTGCCACCAGCAGAGTCGGTGAGCAGTTCTTC	CATSRVGEQFF
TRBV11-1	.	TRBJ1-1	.	TGTGCCAGCAGCCCGATAGACCACAAAGCTGATTCAGCTTTCTTT	CASSPIDHKADSAFF
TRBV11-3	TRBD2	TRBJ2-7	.	TGTGCCAGCAGCCAGACTAGCGGGCACTCCTACGAGCAGTACTTC	CASSQTSGHSYEQYF
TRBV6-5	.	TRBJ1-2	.	TGTGCCAGCAGTTACTCGGGCACCAACTATGGCTACACCTTC	CASSYSGTNYGYTF
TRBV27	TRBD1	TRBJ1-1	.	TGTGCCAGCAGTCCGGACAGGGTCGCAGCTTTGAACACTGAAGCTTTCTTT	CASSPDRVAALNTEAFF
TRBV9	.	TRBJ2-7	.	TGTGCCAGCAGCGTATCTTCTCAGGGAGCCTACGAGCAGTACTTC	CASSVSSQGAYEQYF